What follows are 25 T cell receptor beta chains derived from one specimen sequenced in a study of T cells in Graves' hyperthyroidism and ophthalmopathy (dated by TCRdb to the late 2010s). Libraries were built with multiplex PCR. TCRdb shows the sequencer as Illumina HiSeq 2000. The TCR beta CDR3 regions were amplified from the RNA transcripts. For the first round of RT-PCR on the TCR CDR3, the HTBI primer set was used together with the Qiagen OneStep RT-PCR kit. The public reads were reanalyzed by TCRdb: fastp trimming at Q25, MiXCR alignment, in-frame beta chains only. Each record represents a unique CDR3 protein, reported with the most common genes and DNA among its rows. The sample table shows under 700,000 distinct CDR3 sequences, and about a sixth are seen once. Roughly 18% of the sample goes to the ten largest clones. Material: blood. The source is a woman younger than 30 with Graves' hyperthyroidism.

This clonotype was detected many times. The chain combines TRBV11-2 with TRBJ2-3, with TRBD2 matching over 12 bases. Trimming at V came to 1 base and at J to 5 bases, leaving 4 bases not matched to a gene. CDR3 length: 16 residues. CDR1 and CDR2 from the germline V gene are SGHAT and FQNNGV. In nucleotides, the CDR3 is TGTGCCAGCAGCTTAGCTAGCGGGAGGGCCAAAGATACGCAGTATTTT. Its protein product is CASSLASGRAKDTQYF.

In its sample, this clonotype was seen many times. V gene TRBV11-3 combines with J gene TRBJ1-1; D ambiguous. Trimming stripped 0 bases from V and 6 bases from J, with 8 bases between. CDR1 and CDR2 from the germline V gene are SGHNT and YENEEA. This CDR3 comprises 13 residues. CDR3 sequence: CASSLDRVAEAFF. The CDR3 DNA is TGTGCCAGCAGCTTAGATCGGGTGGCTGAAGCTTTCTTT.

The CDR3 DNA follows: TGTGCCTGGAGTGCTGGTGGGGGATTAACGACAGATACGCAGTATTTT. This encodes CAWSAGGGLTTDTQYF. The chain couples TRBV30 to TRBJ2-3, with D perhaps matching TRBD1 or TRBD2 (5 bases each). V lost 1 base, J lost 3 bases, and 17 bases lay in between. The CDR3 is 16 amino acids. Germline V gene sequence: CDR1 GTSNPN, CDR2 SVGIG (reference sequence).

This clonotype turned up a few times. The chain combines TRBV11-3 with TRBJ2-1; D unresolved. V was clipped by 5 bases and J by 1 base, with 15 bases between them. The length of the CDR3 is 16 residues. Looked up from germline, CDR1 is SGHNT and CDR2 is YENEEA. Here the CDR3 DNA reads TGTGCCAGCAGCCTCTGGGCGGCGGCTTCCTACAATGAGCAGTTCTTC. Protein product: CASSLWAAASYNEQFF.

This clonotype was detected many times. CDR3 in amino acids: CASSLGSPGEKLFF. Written as DNA, the CDR3 is TGTGCCAGCAGCTTAGGCAGCCCAGGGGAAAAACTGTTTTTT. The V call is TRBV7-2, the J call TRBJ1-4; a possible D gene is TRBD1 (5 bases). The CDR3 contains 14 residues. The ends were cut back, 1 base at V and 8 bases at J, with 11 bases in the middle. Germline loops: CDR1 SGHTA, CDR2 FQGNSA. The variable domain in full, with the rest retrieved from reference TRBV7-2 and TRBJ1-4, is GAGVSQSPSNKVTEKGKDVELRCDPISGHTALYWYRQSLGQGLEFLIYFQGNSAPDKSGLPSDRFSAERTGGSVSTLTIQRTQQEDSAVYLCASSLGSPGEKLFFGSGTQLSVL.

This clonotype occurred many times. The chain has TRBV2 and TRBJ1-2; TRBD1 is a possible D gene (6 bases). The CDR3 runs to 15 residues. The V end lost 7 bases, the J end lost 4 bases, and 19 bases lay between the germline ends. Germline loops: CDR1 SNHLY, CDR2 FYNNEI. CDR3 coding DNA: TGTGCCAGCACCCCCTCAGGGGATCTTGGCTATGGCTACACCTTC. It yields the protein CASTPSGDLGYGYTF.

This clonotype appeared many times. The chain employs TRBV4-3 and TRBJ1-2; the D is unclear. V was clipped by 1 base and J by 8 bases, with 8 bases between them. Per the germline V gene, CDR1 is LGHNA and CDR2 is YSLEER. The CDR3 sequence is 12 residues long. CDR3 coding DNA: TGCGCCAGCAGCCAAGCTGGGTGGGGCTACACCTTC. Protein product: CASSQAGWGYTF.

The chain joins TRBV3-2 to TRBJ2-2. TRBV3-2 is annotated as a pseudogene. The CDR3 runs 18 residues. The chain's CDR3 is CASSQGHHKTSNTGELFF. The DNA of the CDR3 is TGTGCCAGCAGCCAAGGCCATCACAAAACCTCGAACACCGGGGAGCTGTTTTTT.

This clonotype was counted at least ten times. The gene calls are TRBV2 and TRBJ1-4, with no clear D. The V gene lost 10 bases and the J gene lost 5 bases, with 17 bases spanning the gap. CDR3 length: 14 residues. CDR1 is SNHLY and CDR2 is FYNNEI in the germline V gene. The DNA of the CDR3 is TGTGCCACCTCCCTGGCGGCAGAGAATGAAAAACTGTTTTTT. As protein: CATSLAAENEKLFF.

This clonotype showed up just a few times. A junction boundary mismatches the germline segment, possibly from a read error. The rearrangement joins TRBV14 to TRBJ2-7; D is tentatively TRBD1 or TRBD2 (5 bases each). CDR3 length: 16 amino acids. Per germline, CDR1 SGHDN and CDR2 FVKESK. Written as DNA, the CDR3 is TGTGCCAGCAGCCCAAGATGGGCAGGGAGTATGTACGAGCAGTGCTTC. Translating it yields CASSPRWAGSMYEQCF.

The chain couples TRBV5-6 to TRBJ1-1; D unresolved. The length of the CDR3 is 15 residues. Trimming shortened V by 1 base and J by 4 bases, and 14 bases separated the two germline ends. Looked up from germline, CDR1 is SGHDT and CDR2 is YYEEEE. The CDR3 region is CASSLTVTQSTEAFF. CDR3 nucleotides: TGTGCCAGCAGCTTGACAGTTACCCAAAGCACTGAAGCTTTCTTT.

This clonotype was seen a handful of times. J is TRBJ2-1 and V is TRBV27, with TRBD1 matching over 7 bases. The germline CDR1 and CDR2 sequences are MNHEY and SMNVEV (reference sequence). V lost 1 base, J lost 10 bases, and 4 bases stayed unmatched. The CDR3 covers 13 residues. The chain's CDR3 is CASSLYGTAEQFF. The CDR3 DNA is TGTGCCAGCAGTTTATACGGGACAGCCGAGCAGTTCTTC.

This clonotype was detected a few times. The chain recombines TRBV20-1 with TRBJ1-1; D gene ambiguous. This CDR3 has 14 residues. Germline V CDR1 and CDR2: DFQATT, SNEGSKA (reference sequence). V lost 1 base and J lost 5, with 14 bases in between. The CDR3 DNA follows: TGCAGTGCTAGAGTCCACGACGGTGAGACTGAAGCTTTCTTT. Translated: CSARVHDGETEAFF.

This clonotype was seen at least ten times. V usage is TRBV2 and J usage is TRBJ1-2, with 8 bases identical to TRBD1. The germline gives CDR1 SNHLY, CDR2 FYNNEI. V shed 5 bases and J 3 bases; nucleotides not matched to a gene: 5. The CDR3 spans 14 residues. The CDR3: CASSWAGGDYGYTF. CDR3 in DNA: TGTGCCAGCAGTTGGGCAGGGGGCGACTATGGCTACACCTTC.

This clonotype has a count of ten or more. The chain carries TRBV30 and TRBJ1-1, with D perhaps TRBD1 (5 bases). The V end lost 2 bases, the J end lost 1 base, and 11 bases lay between the germline ends. The CDR3 runs to 14 residues. Germline CDR1 GTSNPN, CDR2 SVGIG (reference sequence). The CDR3 reads CAWSSGGGNTEAFF. For the CDR3, the DNA is TGTGCCTGGAGTTCCGGGGGTGGGAACACTGAAGCTTTCTTT.

This clonotype occurred a few times. The gene calls are TRBV7-9 and TRBJ2-2, with 9 bases lining up with TRBD1. J was trimmed by 7 bases and V by 7 bases; bases with no gene match: 7. Germline values: CDR1 SEHNR, CDR2 FQNEAQ (reference sequence). This CDR3 is 14 amino acids long. The chain's CDR3 is CASNTGGLVGELFF. The CDR3 bases are TGTGCCAGCAATACAGGGGGCCTTGTCGGGGAGCTGTTTTTT. The variable domain in full, completed from reference TRBV7-9 and TRBJ2-2, reads DTGVSQNPRHKITKRGQNVTFRCDPISEHNRLYWYRQTLGQGPEFLTYFQNEAQLEKSRLLSDRFSAERPKGSFSTLEIQRTEQGDSAMYLCASNTGGLVGELFFGEGSRLTVL.

This clonotype was counted at least ten times. V is TRBV5-1 and J is TRBJ1-2; 8 nucleotides align to TRBD1. Per germline, CDR1 SGHRS and CDR2 YFSETQ. The J segment lost 2 bases and the V segment lost 4 bases, leaving 1 base of the junction unmatched. The CDR3 loop spans 13 amino acids. The CDR3 here is CASSGDRNYGYTF. For the CDR3, the DNA is TGCGCCAGCAGCGGGGACAGGAACTATGGCTACACCTTC. The full variable domain, with the rest looked up from reference TRBV5-1 and TRBJ1-2, is KAGVTQTPRYLIKTRGQQVTLSCSPISGHRSVSWYQQTPGQGLQFLFEYFSETQRNKGNFPGRFSGRQFSNSRSEMNVSTLELGDSALYLCASSGDRNYGYTFGSGTRLTVV.

This chain links TRBV7-4 with TRBJ2-7; 10 nucleotides agree with TRBD2. Losses at the gene ends were 5 bases for V and 4 bases for J; bases not matched to a gene: 8. CDR3 length equals 15 residues. CDR1 is SGHVT and CDR2 is SQSDAQ in the germline V gene. CDR3 sequence (DNA): TGTGCCAGCAGCCTGAGCGGGGGGGGCCGATACGAGCAGTACTTC. This sequence encodes CASSLSGGGRYEQYF.

As concerns this clonotype: A much larger clone sits a single nucleotide away, making a read error possible. The rearrangement links TRBV12-3 or TRBV12-4 to TRBJ1-1, with D possibly matching TRBD1 (5 bases). V lost 5 bases and J lost 6, with 16 bases in between. The CDR3 is 14 residues long. For the CDR3, the DNA is TGTGCCAGCAGTCCCCACGGGGCAAGGTCTGAAGCTTTCTTT. Translating it yields CASSPHGARSEAFF.

The rearrangement joins TRBV7-2 to TRBJ2-3; the match to TRBD2 covers 9 bases. CDR1 is SGHTA, CDR2 FQGNSA, per germline. V trimming: 4 bases; J trimming: 5 bases; junction bases outside the gene matches: 7. CDR3 size: 15 residues. This chain's CDR3 is CASSSLAGRGDTQYF. CDR3 DNA: TGTGCCAGCAGCTCTCTAGCGGGACGGGGAGATACGCAGTATTTT. The entire variable domain, with the rest obtained from reference TRBV7-2 and TRBJ2-3, is as follows: GAGVSQSPSNKVTEKGKDVELRCDPISGHTALYWYRQSLGQGLEFLIYFQGNSAPDKSGLPSDRFSAERTGGSVSTLTIQRTQQEDSAVYLCASSSLAGRGDTQYFGPGTRLTVL.

On this clonotype: A much larger clone differs from this one at a single base, so this may be a read error. This chain links TRBV20-1 with TRBJ2-7; D possibly corresponds to TRBD1 (5 bases). CDR1 and CDR2 (germline): DFQATT, SNEGSKA (reference sequence). The CDR3 runs to 13 residues. Written as DNA, the CDR3 is TGCAGTGCTAGACAGGACAACTCCTACGAGCGGTACTTC. Its protein product is CSARQDNSYERYF.

There are a few counts of this clonotype. The chain links TRBV20-1 to TRBJ2-7, with D perhaps matching TRBD2 (5 bases). Germline V gene data show CDR1 as DFQATT and CDR2 as SNEGSKA (reference sequence). Deletions cut 6 bases from V and 3 bases from J, with 12 bases between. The CDR3 consists of 12 residues. CDR3: CSALRSGYEQYF. The CDR3, as DNA: TGCAGTGCCCTGCGGAGCGGCTACGAGCAGTACTTC.

This clonotype was seen only a few times. This rearrangement joins TRBV12-3 or TRBV12-4 to TRBJ2-2, with 9 bases aligning to TRBD1. The CDR3 runs 15 residues. V dropped 1 base and J dropped 5; count of bases not matched to a gene: 2. This chain's CDR3 is CASSLGQGETGELFF. CDR3 bases: TGTGCCAGCAGTTTAGGACAGGGGGAAACCGGGGAGCTGTTTTTT.

Regarding this clonotype: A much bigger clone sits one base away, suggesting this may be a read error. The J gene is TRBJ2-3, the V gene TRBV13; D is perhaps TRBD2 (6 bases). Germline CDR1 and CDR2: PRHDT and FYEKMQ (reference sequence). V was shortened by 5 bases and J by 4 bases, with 22 bases between the two germline ends. The CDR3 totals 17 residues. The CDR3, as DNA: TGTGCCAGCAGCGACCGACTAGTGGGAGTCCTCCCAGATACGCAGTATTTT. Its translation is CASSDRLVGVLPDTQYF.

This clonotype was counted at least ten times. This chain connects TRBV7-6 to TRBJ1-2; 7 nucleotides agree with TRBD1. Losses at the gene ends were 5 bases for V and 8 bases for J; bases not matched to a gene: 11. The CDR3 totals 14 residues. Germline V gene data show CDR1 as SGHVS and CDR2 as FNYEAQ. CDR3 amino acids: CASSPRQGSGGYTF. The CDR3 DNA sequence: TGTGCCAGCAGCCCTCGACAGGGTTCAGGGGGCTACACCTTC.